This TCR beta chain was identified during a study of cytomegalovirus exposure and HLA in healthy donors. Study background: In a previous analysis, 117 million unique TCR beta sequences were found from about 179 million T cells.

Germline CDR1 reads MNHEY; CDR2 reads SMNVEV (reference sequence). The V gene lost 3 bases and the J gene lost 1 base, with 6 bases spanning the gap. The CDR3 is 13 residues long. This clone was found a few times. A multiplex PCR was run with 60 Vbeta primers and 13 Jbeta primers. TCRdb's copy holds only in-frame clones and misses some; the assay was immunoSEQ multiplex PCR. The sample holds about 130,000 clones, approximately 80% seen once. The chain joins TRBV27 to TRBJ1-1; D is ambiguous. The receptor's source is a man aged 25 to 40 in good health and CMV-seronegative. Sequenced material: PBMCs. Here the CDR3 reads CASSFSGNTEAFF. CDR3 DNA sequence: TGTGCCAGCAGTTTTAGCGGGAACACTGAAGCTTTCTTT.